The clone carrying this T cell receptor beta chain showed up just a few times. The germline V gene has CDR1 MNHEY and CDR2 SVGAGI. With 2 bases removed from V and 2 bases from J, the gap between germline ends came to 7 bases. The length of the CDR3 is 13 residues. This sample was taken from a study of glioma-infiltrating T cells after dendritic cell vaccination. Study in general: Dendritic cell vaccination trial patients had either newly diagnosed or recurrent glioblastoma. Three intradermal dendritic cell vaccine injections were given every two weeks.

Time point denoted: after dendritic cell vaccination, including at tumor progression/relapse. No glioblastoma patient carried an isocitrate dehydrogenase mutation. Input was roughly 2.2 ug genomic DNA, or all available if less. Data came from immunoSEQ multiplex PCR; TCRdb stores just in-frame clones and leaves some out. The table has approximately 48,000 clones, around 91% seen once. This material consisted of blood, taken after dendritic cell vaccination. V is TRBV6-5 and J is TRBJ2-7; D possibly corresponds to TRBD1 (6 bases). The sequence derives from a human donor with glioblastoma. The CDR3 DNA reads TGTGCCAGCAGTTACGACAGGACCTACGAGCAGTACTTC. Protein product: CASSYDRTYEQYF.